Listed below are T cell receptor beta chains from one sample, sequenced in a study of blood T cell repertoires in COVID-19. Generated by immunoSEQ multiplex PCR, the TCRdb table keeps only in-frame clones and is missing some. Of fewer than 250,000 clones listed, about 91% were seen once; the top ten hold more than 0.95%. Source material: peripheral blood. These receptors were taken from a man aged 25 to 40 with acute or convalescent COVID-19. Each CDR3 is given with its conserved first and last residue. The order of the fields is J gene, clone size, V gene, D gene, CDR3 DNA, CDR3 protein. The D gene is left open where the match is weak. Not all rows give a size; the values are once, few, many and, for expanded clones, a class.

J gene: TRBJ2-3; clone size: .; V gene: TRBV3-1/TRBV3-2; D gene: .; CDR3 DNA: TGTGCCAGCAGCCAAGGAGACTCCGTTAGAGCGCAGTATTTT; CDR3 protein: CASSQGDSVRAQYF
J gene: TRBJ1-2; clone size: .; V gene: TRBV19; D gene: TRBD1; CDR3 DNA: TGTGCCAGTGGGCCCACAGGGGGCAGAGGCTACACCTTC; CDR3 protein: CASGPTGGRGYTF
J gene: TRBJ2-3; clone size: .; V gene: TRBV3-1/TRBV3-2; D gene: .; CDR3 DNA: TGTGCCAGCACCTCGCTAGCGAGGCCGTGGGATACGCAGTATTTT; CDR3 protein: CASTSLARPWDTQYF
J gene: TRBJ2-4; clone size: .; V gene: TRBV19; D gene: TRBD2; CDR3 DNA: TGTGCCAGTAGGGGGCGGGAGGGCCGAAACATTCAGTACTTC; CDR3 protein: CASRGREGRNIQYF
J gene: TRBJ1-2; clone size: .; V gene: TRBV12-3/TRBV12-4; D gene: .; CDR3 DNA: TGTGCCAGCAGTTTTCAGGGGAACTATGGCTACACCTTC; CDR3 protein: CASSFQGNYGYTF
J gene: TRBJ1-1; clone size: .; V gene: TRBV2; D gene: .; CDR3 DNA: TGTGCCACCCCTAGGGGGGGCTCGGCTTTCTTT; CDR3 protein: CATPRGGSAFF
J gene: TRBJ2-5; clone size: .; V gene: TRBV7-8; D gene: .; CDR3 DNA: TGTGCCAGCAGCTTAGCGCGGGGGCCGGCGGTGGAGACCCAGTACTTC; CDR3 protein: CASSLARGPAVETQYF
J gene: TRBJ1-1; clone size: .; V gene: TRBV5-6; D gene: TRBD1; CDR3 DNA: TGTGCCAGCAGCCAGGACAGGGCGGACATAGGAGCTTTCTTT; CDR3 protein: CASSQDRADIGAFF
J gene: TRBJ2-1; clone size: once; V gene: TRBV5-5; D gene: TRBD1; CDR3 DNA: TGTGCCAGCAGCTATGGACAGGGCTCCTACAATGAGCAGTTCTTC; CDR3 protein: CASSYGQGSYNEQFF
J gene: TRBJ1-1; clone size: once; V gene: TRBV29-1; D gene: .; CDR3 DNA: TGCAGCGTTCACAGCTTCATGAACACTGAAGCTTTCTTT; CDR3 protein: CSVHSFMNTEAFF
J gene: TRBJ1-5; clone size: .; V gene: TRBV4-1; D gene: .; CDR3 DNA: TGCGCCAGCAGCCAGCAGACAGGTCACAATCAGCCCCAGCATTTT; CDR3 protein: CASSQQTGHNQPQHF
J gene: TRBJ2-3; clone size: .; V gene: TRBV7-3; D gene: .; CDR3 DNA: TGTGCCAGCAGCTTAACTCTAGCTTCGGCAGATACGCAGTATTTT; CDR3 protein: CASSLTLASADTQYF
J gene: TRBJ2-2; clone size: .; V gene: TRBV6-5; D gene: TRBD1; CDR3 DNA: TGTGCCATATACAGGGGCCGGAACACCGGGGAGCTGTTTTTT; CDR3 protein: CAIYRGRNTGELFF
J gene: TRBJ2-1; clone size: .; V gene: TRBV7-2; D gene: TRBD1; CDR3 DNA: TGTGCCAGCAGCTTAGGTCAGGGGGCGAACAATGAGCAGTTCTTC; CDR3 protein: CASSLGQGANNEQFF